This is a list of T cell receptor beta chains from one sample in a study of cytomegalovirus exposure and HLA in healthy donors. Data came from immunoSEQ multiplex PCR; TCRdb stores just in-frame clones and leaves some out. The sample lists 110,000 or so clones, 70% to 90% seen once, with less than 2% in the top ten. Sequencing input: PBMCs. The receptors derive from a man aged 18 to 30 in good health and CMV-seronegative. CDR3s include the opening cysteine and the closing phenylalanine or tryptophan. The D gene is left open where the match is weak. Expanded clones are given a class, and other clones once, few, many or no size at all.

abundance,j_gene,v_gene,d_gene,CDR3nt,CDR3aa
once,TRBJ2-7,TRBV27,-,TGTGCCAGCAGTTTAACAGGTTCCTACGAGCAGTACTTC,CASSLTGSYEQYF
-,TRBJ1-3,TRBV5-1,-,TGCGCCAGCAGCTGGAGGTTTGGGGTCAGGGGAAACACCATATATTTT,CASSWRFGVRGNTIYF
once,TRBJ2-7,TRBV25-1,-,TGTGCCAGCAGTGAATATGCGGACATCCTCTACGAGCAGTACTTC,CASSEYADILYEQYF
-,TRBJ2-7,TRBV7-2,TRBD2,TGTGCCAGCAGCCACGAACTAGCGGGGGTATACGAGCAGTACTTC,CASSHELAGVYEQYF
-,TRBJ1-1,TRBV5-1,TRBD1,TGCGCCAGCAGCCCCGGACAGGGCCCCATTGGAAAGGTCTTT,CASSPGQGPIGKVF
-,TRBJ2-2,TRBV5-6,TRBD1,TGTGCCAGCAGCCGCTTCCTCGGGACAGGGAACACCGGGGAGCTGTTTTTT,CASSRFLGTGNTGELFF
-,TRBJ2-7,TRBV2,-,TGTGCCAGCTCAACAGATCCCGGAACAAAGCAGTACTTC,CASSTDPGTKQYF
-,TRBJ1-2,TRBV27,TRBD1,TGTGCCAGCAGTCCGGGACAGGGGTATGGCTACACCTTC,CASSPGQGYGYTF
-,TRBJ1-5,TRBV10-3,-,TGTGCCATCAGTGAGACAGTTAATAGCAATCAGCCCCAGCATTTT,CAISETVNSNQPQHF
-,TRBJ1-5,TRBV10-2,-,TGCGCCAGCAGCGCCTCAGGGAATGATGGCAATCAGCCCCAGCATTTT,CASSASGNDGNQPQHF
-,TRBJ1-2,TRBV5-1,-,TGCGCCAGCAGCAGCAATCAGGGCCTCTATGGCTACACCTTC,CASSSNQGLYGYTF
once,TRBJ1-6,TRBV6-5,TRBD1,TGTGCCAGCAGGACAGGGGGCTCCTATAATTCACCCCTCCACTTT,CASRTGGSYNSPLHF
-,TRBJ2-3,TRBV5-1,-,TGCGCCAGCAGCTTGGAGACTACCACAGATACGCAGTATTTT,CASSLETTTDTQYF
-,TRBJ2-1,TRBV7-6,TRBD2,TGTGCCAGTGCCCTAGCGGAAAATTTAAACAATGAGCAGTTCTTC,CASALAENLNNEQFF
-,TRBJ1-1,TRBV6-5,-,TGTGCCAGCAGTTACTCGGTAACAGGGAACACTGAAGCTTTCTTT,CASSYSVTGNTEAFF
-,TRBJ2-7,TRBV5-6,-,TGTGCCAGCAGCTTGCGGGTGGAAAGCCGCTCCTACGAGCAGTACTTC,CASSLRVESRSYEQYF
few,TRBJ2-5,TRBV19,-,TGTGCCAGTTCCTCAGGGGTCGTGGAGACCCAGTACTTC,CASSSGVVETQYF
-,TRBJ1-2,TRBV28,-,TGTGCCAGCCAAACAGGGAATGGCGACTATGGCTACACCTTC,CASQTGNGDYGYTF
-,TRBJ2-7,TRBV28,-,TGTGCCAGCAGGTCCGGGACGGACTACCGCTCCTACGAGCAGTACTTC,CASRSGTDYRSYEQYF
-,TRBJ2-1,TRBV12-5,TRBD2,TGTGCTAGTGCCGGAGGGTCAGCGGGGGAGTGGGGTGAGCAGTTCTTC,CASAGGSAGEWGEQFF
-,TRBJ2-7,TRBV27,-,TGTGCCAGCAGTCGGACAGCGAACTACGAGCAGTACTTC,CASSRTANYEQYF
-,TRBJ1-4,TRBV5-1,TRBD1,TGCGCCAGCAGCTTCCAAGGGGGCGTTGAAAAACTGTTTTTT,CASSFQGGVEKLFF
-,TRBJ2-1,TRBV28,-,TGTGCCAGCAGTGGGGACATTTACAATGAGCAGTTCTTC,CASSGDIYNEQFF
-,TRBJ2-7,TRBV10-3,TRBD1,TGTGCCATCAGCCTAGGGGGACAGGGGAAAGTGGAGCAGTACTTC,CAISLGGQGKVEQYF
-,TRBJ2-2,TRBV4-2,-,TGTGCCAGCAGCCCCTGGGTCGTGGAGGGCGAGTTGAGCACCGGGGAGCTGTTTTTT,CASSPWVVEGELSTGELFF
-,TRBJ1-2,TRBV19,TRBD1,TGTGCCAGTAGTACAGGGGACAGTCGGTACTATGGCTACACCTTC,CASSTGDSRYYGYTF
-,TRBJ1-2,TRBV7-8,-,TGTGCCAGCACCCTAGTGGAGAACTATGGCTACACCTTC,CASTLVENYGYTF
-,TRBJ1-5,TRBV18,TRBD1,TGTGCCAGCTCACCATTAGGAGGACAGGGTATGAATCAGCCCCAGCATTTT,CASSPLGGQGMNQPQHF
few,TRBJ2-7,TRBV28,TRBD2,TGTGCCAGCAGCCACAGTACTAGCGGGAGGTTCTACGAGCAGTACTTC,CASSHSTSGRFYEQYF
-,TRBJ2-2,TRBV15,-,TGTGCCACCAGCAGAGATCCTTTCGGGAACACCGGGGAGCTGTTTTTT,CATSRDPFGNTGELFF
-,TRBJ1-4,TRBV25-1,TRBD1,TGTGCCAGCAGTGAACCCGGGACAGGGGATGAAAAACTGTTTTTT,CASSEPGTGDEKLFF
once,TRBJ1-2,TRBV7-9,-,TGTGCCAGCAGCCGCGCCCTGGCGGATGTCTATGGCTACACCTTC,CASSRALADVYGYTF
once,TRBJ2-7,TRBV5-1,TRBD1,TGCGCCAGCAGCTCCCCCGGGACAGGGGTCCAGTGGGAGCAGTACTTC,CASSSPGTGVQWEQYF
-,TRBJ1-2,TRBV7-6,TRBD1,TGTGCGTCGAGAGGACAGGGAGGAGGCTACACCTTC,CASRGQGGGYTF
-,TRBJ1-4,TRBV28,TRBD1,TGTGCCAGCAGCATGGGACAGACCTATGAAAAACTGTTTTTT,CASSMGQTYEKLFF
-,TRBJ2-1,TRBV27,-,TGTGCCAGCAGTTTATCCGACAGCAATGAGCAGTTCTTC,CASSLSDSNEQFF
-,TRBJ2-7,TRBV5-1,-,TGCGCCAGCAGCGAGAGGCCGGGCTCCTACGAGCAGTACTTC,CASSERPGSYEQYF
-,TRBJ2-2,TRBV4-2,TRBD1,TGTGCCAGCAGCCACCCCGGGACAGTCAACACCGGGGAGCTGTTTTTT,CASSHPGTVNTGELFF
-,TRBJ2-5,TRBV7-7,TRBD1,TGTGCCAGCAGCCAGGGACAGGGTGGGGAGACCCAGTACTTC,CASSQGQGGETQYF
-,TRBJ2-1,TRBV7-2,-,TGTGCCAGTGTAAATCGACAGAACTACAATGAGCAGTTCTTC,CASVNRQNYNEQFF
-,TRBJ2-1,TRBV28,-,TGTGCCAGCAGACTGACAGAAAACAATGAGCAGTTCTTC,CASRLTENNEQFF
-,TRBJ2-3,TRBV15,-,TGTGCCACCAGGATGACTAGTTTGGGCACAGATACGCAGTATTTT,CATRMTSLGTDTQYF
-,TRBJ2-1,TRBV7-6,TRBD1,TGTGCCAGCAGCTCCGGCGGGACAGGGAAAGGTAATGAGCAGTTCTTC,CASSSGGTGKGNEQFF
-,TRBJ2-2,TRBV2,TRBD2,TGTGCCCGAAAGAGCGGGGGGGCGGTCACCGGGGAGCTGTTTTTT,CARKSGGAVTGELFF
-,TRBJ1-3,TRBV30,-,TGTGCCTGGAGTCGGAGTAACTCTGGAAACACCATATATTTT,CAWSRSNSGNTIYF
-,TRBJ2-1,TRBV5-4,TRBD1,TGTGCCAGCAGCTACCGGGACAGCATTAATGAGCAGTTCTTC,CASSYRDSINEQFF
-,TRBJ2-7,TRBV4-1,TRBD2,TGCGCCAGCAGCCAAATGACAAGCGGGAGCGAGCAGTACTTC,CASSQMTSGSEQYF